This is a list of T cell receptor beta chains from one sample in a study of cytomegalovirus exposure and HLA in healthy donors. The method was immunoSEQ multiplex PCR; TCRdb's version includes in-frame clones alone and lacks a portion of them. The table records about 160,000 clones, 75% of them present only once. Specimen: PBMCs. These receptor sequences come from a female donor in good health and CMV-seronegative. The CDR3 runs from the conserved cysteine through the conserved F or W. The D gene is left open where the match is weak. Only part of the rows carry a size: once, few, many, or a class if the clone is expanded.

CDR3nt: TGCGCCAGCAGCCCGGACCAAGAGACCCAGTACTTC
CDR3aa: CASSPDQETQYF
abundance: -
d_gene: -
j_gene: TRBJ2-5
v_gene: TRBV5-1

CDR3nt: TGTGCCAGCAGTTGGACTAGCGGGACCAGCTCCTACAATGAGCAGTTCTTC
CDR3aa: CASSWTSGTSSYNEQFF
abundance: -
d_gene: TRBD2
j_gene: TRBJ2-1
v_gene: TRBV28

CDR3nt: TGCGCCAGCAGCTGGATCTTTGGGGGCTCACCCCTCCACTTT
CDR3aa: CASSWIFGGSPLHF
abundance: -
d_gene: -
j_gene: TRBJ1-6
v_gene: TRBV5-1

CDR3nt: TGCGCCAGCAGCCAAGATCGGGCAGGGGATGAAAAACTGTTTTTT
CDR3aa: CASSQDRAGDEKLFF
abundance: -
d_gene: -
j_gene: TRBJ1-4
v_gene: TRBV4-3

CDR3nt: TGTGCCAGCAGCCAGGGGGCAACTAATGAAAAACTGTTTTTT
CDR3aa: CASSQGATNEKLFF
abundance: -
d_gene: TRBD1
j_gene: TRBJ1-4
v_gene: TRBV7-6

CDR3nt: TGTGCCAGCAGCCACCGGACGGGGAGGGCCGAGACCCAGTACTTC
CDR3aa: CASSHRTGRAETQYF
abundance: once
d_gene: TRBD2
j_gene: TRBJ2-5
v_gene: TRBV7-6

CDR3nt: TGTGCCAGCAGCCGCGGGTCAGGGGGTGAAGCTTTCTTT
CDR3aa: CASSRGSGGEAFF
abundance: few
d_gene: TRBD1
j_gene: TRBJ1-1
v_gene: TRBV7-9

CDR3nt: TGTGCCAGTAGGTCTAGCGGGAGATGGAATGAGCAGTTCTTC
CDR3aa: CASRSSGRWNEQFF
abundance: -
d_gene: TRBD2
j_gene: TRBJ2-1
v_gene: TRBV19

CDR3nt: TGTGCCAGCAGGGGATGGGGACAGGGGAACATTCAGTACTTC
CDR3aa: CASRGWGQGNIQYF
abundance: -
d_gene: TRBD1
j_gene: TRBJ2-4
v_gene: TRBV6-1

CDR3nt: TGTGCCAGCAGCTTAGCGGCGGGAGAAGAGACCCAGTACTTC
CDR3aa: CASSLAAGEETQYF
abundance: -
d_gene: TRBD2
j_gene: TRBJ2-5
v_gene: TRBV13

CDR3nt: TGTGCCAGTAGTATTACCGGAGTGAACACCGGGGAGCTGTTTTTT
CDR3aa: CASSITGVNTGELFF
abundance: -
d_gene: -
j_gene: TRBJ2-2
v_gene: TRBV19

CDR3nt: TGTGCCAGCAGTCCGAACTATGGCTACACCTTC
CDR3aa: CASSPNYGYTF
abundance: -
d_gene: -
j_gene: TRBJ1-2
v_gene: TRBV6-4

CDR3nt: TGTGCCAGCAGCAAACTGGACAGGGGGGGGAGGCCCCTCTCTGGGGCCAACGTCCTGACTTTC
CDR3aa: CASSKLDRGGRPLSGANVLTF
abundance: -
d_gene: -
j_gene: TRBJ2-6
v_gene: TRBV21-1

CDR3nt: TGTGCCAGCAGCACACTAGCGGCTAGCACAGATACGCAGTATTTT
CDR3aa: CASSTLAASTDTQYF
abundance: -
d_gene: TRBD2
j_gene: TRBJ2-3
v_gene: TRBV28

CDR3nt: TGTGCCAGCAGTTTTGGGGAGGAGGGCTACACCTTC
CDR3aa: CASSFGEEGYTF
abundance: -
d_gene: -
j_gene: TRBJ1-2
v_gene: TRBV28

CDR3nt: TGTGCCAGCAGCCGGGACAGCTCCTACGAGCAGTACTTC
CDR3aa: CASSRDSSYEQYF
abundance: -
d_gene: TRBD1
j_gene: TRBJ2-7
v_gene: TRBV7-9

CDR3nt: TGTGCCAGCTCACTCTCAACGGGCACTGAAGCTTTCTTT
CDR3aa: CASSLSTGTEAFF
abundance: -
d_gene: -
j_gene: TRBJ1-1
v_gene: TRBV18

CDR3nt: TGTGCCTGGAGTAGCGGGGCTAGCACAGATACGCAGTATTTT
CDR3aa: CAWSSGASTDTQYF
abundance: -
d_gene: TRBD2
j_gene: TRBJ2-3
v_gene: TRBV30

CDR3nt: TGTGCCAGCGGAGGGGGCGCGAATCAGCCCCAGCATTTT
CDR3aa: CASGGGANQPQHF
abundance: -
d_gene: TRBD1
j_gene: TRBJ1-5
v_gene: TRBV6-6

CDR3nt: TGTGCCAGCAGTGAATATAACAGGGGGCGCGTTGCTCTTGAGGGCTACACCTTC
CDR3aa: CASSEYNRGRVALEGYTF
abundance: -
d_gene: TRBD1
j_gene: TRBJ1-2
v_gene: TRBV25-1

CDR3nt: TGTGCCAGCACCAGCGGGGGGGCAAGTTACGAGCAGTACTTC
CDR3aa: CASTSGGASYEQYF
abundance: -
d_gene: TRBD2
j_gene: TRBJ2-7
v_gene: TRBV6-5

CDR3nt: TGTGCCAGCAGCGTAGATCGGGTTCCGGAGACCCAGTACTTC
CDR3aa: CASSVDRVPETQYF
abundance: -
d_gene: -
j_gene: TRBJ2-5
v_gene: TRBV9

CDR3nt: TGCGCCAGCAGCCAAGGGACTAGCGGGGGGGCAAGCACAGATACGCAGTATTTT
CDR3aa: CASSQGTSGGASTDTQYF
abundance: -
d_gene: TRBD2
j_gene: TRBJ2-3
v_gene: TRBV5-1

CDR3nt: TGTGCCAGCAGCCAAAGGACAGGGCGAGGACACGAGCAGTACTTC
CDR3aa: CASSQRTGRGHEQYF
abundance: -
d_gene: TRBD1
j_gene: TRBJ2-7
v_gene: TRBV28

CDR3nt: TGTGCCAGCAGCTTAGGCCTTGTGAGAGGTCAGCCCCAGCATTTT
CDR3aa: CASSLGLVRGQPQHF
abundance: -
d_gene: -
j_gene: TRBJ1-5
v_gene: TRBV11-2